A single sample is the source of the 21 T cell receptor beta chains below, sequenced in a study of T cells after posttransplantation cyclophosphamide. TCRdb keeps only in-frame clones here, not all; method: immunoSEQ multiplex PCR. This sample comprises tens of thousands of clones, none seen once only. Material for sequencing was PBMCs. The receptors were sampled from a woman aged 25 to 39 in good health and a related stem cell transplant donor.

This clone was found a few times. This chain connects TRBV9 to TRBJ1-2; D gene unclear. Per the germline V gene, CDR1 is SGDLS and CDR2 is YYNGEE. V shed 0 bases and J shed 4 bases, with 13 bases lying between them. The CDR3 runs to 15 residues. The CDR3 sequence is CASSVGMGSSYGYTF. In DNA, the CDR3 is TGTGCCAGCAGCGTAGGAATGGGCTCCTCCTATGGCTACACCTTC.

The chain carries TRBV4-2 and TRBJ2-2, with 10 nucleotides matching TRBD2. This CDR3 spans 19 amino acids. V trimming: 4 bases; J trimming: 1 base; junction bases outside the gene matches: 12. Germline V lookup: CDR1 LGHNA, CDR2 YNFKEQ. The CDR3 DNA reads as TGTGCCAGCAGCCCGATAGGGGCACTAGCGGGAAGGAACACCGGGGAGCTGTTTTTT. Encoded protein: CASSPIGALAGRNTGELFF.

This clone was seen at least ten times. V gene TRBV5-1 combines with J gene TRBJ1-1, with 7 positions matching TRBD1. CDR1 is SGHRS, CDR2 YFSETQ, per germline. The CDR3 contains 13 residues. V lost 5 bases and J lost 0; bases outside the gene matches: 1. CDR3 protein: CASRDRMNTEAFF. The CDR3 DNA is TGCGCCAGCAGGGACAGGATGAACACTGAAGCTTTCTTT.

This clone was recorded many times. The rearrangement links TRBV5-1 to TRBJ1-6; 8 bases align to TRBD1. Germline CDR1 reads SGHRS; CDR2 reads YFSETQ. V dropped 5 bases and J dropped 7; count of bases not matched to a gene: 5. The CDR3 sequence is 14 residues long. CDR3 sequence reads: CASRSTGVNSPLHF. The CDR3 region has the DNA TGCGCCAGCAGATCGACAGGGGTGAATTCACCCCTCCACTTT.

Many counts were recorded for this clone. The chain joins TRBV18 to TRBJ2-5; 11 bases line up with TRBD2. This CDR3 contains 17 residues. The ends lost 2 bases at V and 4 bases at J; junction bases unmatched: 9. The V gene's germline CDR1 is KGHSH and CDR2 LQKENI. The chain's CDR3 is CASSPNSGGAVGETQYF. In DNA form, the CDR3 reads TGTGCCAGCTCACCAAATAGCGGGGGGGCCGTCGGAGAGACCCAGTACTTC. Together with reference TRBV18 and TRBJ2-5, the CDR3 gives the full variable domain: NAGVMQNPRHLVRRRGQEARLRCSPMKGHSHVYWYRQLPEEGLKFMVYLQKENIIDESGMPKERFSAEFPKEGPSILRIQQVVRGDSAAYFCASSPNSGGAVGETQYFGPGTRLLVL.

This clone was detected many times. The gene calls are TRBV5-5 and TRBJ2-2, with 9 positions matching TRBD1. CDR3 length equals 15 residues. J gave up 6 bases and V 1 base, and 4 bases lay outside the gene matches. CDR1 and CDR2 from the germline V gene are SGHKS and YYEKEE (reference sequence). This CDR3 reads CASSLTGGYAGELFF. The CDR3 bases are TGTGCCAGCAGCTTGACAGGGGGCTACGCCGGGGAGCTGTTTTTT.

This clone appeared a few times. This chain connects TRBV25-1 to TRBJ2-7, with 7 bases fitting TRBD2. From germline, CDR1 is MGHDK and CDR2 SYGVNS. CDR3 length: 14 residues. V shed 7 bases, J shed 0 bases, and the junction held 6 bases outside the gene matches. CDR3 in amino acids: CASTSWGGSYEQYF. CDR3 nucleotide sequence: TGTGCCAGCACTTCCTGGGGGGGCTCCTACGAGCAGTACTTC.

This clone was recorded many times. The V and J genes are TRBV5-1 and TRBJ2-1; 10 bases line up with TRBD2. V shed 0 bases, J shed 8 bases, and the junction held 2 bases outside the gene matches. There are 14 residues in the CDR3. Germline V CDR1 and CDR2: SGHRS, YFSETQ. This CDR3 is CASSLVTSGDEQFF. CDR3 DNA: TGCGCCAGCAGCTTGGTAACTAGCGGGGATGAGCAGTTCTTC. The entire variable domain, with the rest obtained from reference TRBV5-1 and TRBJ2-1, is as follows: KAGVTQTPRYLIKTRGQQVTLSCSPISGHRSVSWYQQTPGQGLQFLFEYFSETQRNKGNFPGRFSGRQFSNSRSEMNVSTLELGDSALYLCASSLVTSGDEQFFGPGTRLTVL.

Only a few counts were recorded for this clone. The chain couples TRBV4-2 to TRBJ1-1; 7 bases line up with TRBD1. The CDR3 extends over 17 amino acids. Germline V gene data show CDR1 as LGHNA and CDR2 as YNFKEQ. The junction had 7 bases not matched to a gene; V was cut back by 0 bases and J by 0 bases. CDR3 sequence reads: CASSQDLGTAMNTEAFF. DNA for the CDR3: TGTGCCAGCAGCCAAGATCTAGGGACAGCCATGAACACTGAAGCTTTCTTT.

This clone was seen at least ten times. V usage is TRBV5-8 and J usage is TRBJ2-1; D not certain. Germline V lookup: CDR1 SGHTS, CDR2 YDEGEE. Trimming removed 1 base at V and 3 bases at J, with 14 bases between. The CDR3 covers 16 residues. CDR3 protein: CASSLYVGSNYNEQFF. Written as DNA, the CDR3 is TGTGCCAGCAGCTTGTATGTGGGTAGCAACTACAATGAGCAGTTCTTC.

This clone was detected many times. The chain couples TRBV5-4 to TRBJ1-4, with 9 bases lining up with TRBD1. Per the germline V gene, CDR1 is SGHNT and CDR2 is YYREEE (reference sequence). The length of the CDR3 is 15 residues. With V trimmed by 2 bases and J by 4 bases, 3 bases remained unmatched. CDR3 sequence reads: CASSLQTGGNEKLFF. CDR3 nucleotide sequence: TGTGCCAGCAGCTTACAGACAGGGGGTAATGAAAAACTGTTTTTT.

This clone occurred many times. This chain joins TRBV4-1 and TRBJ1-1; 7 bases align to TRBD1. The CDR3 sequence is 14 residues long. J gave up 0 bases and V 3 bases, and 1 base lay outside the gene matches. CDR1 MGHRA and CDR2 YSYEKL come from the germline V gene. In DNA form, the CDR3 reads TGCGCCAGCAGCCAGGGACAGTTGAACACTGAAGCTTTCTTT. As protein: CASSQGQLNTEAFF.

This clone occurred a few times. The CDR3 sequence is CALVGQPYGYTF. The CDR3 bases are TGTGCCCTCGTCGGACAGCCCTATGGCTACACCTTC. The V call is TRBV12-3 or TRBV12-4, the J call TRBJ1-2, with TRBD1 as a possible D gene (6 bases). The CDR3 runs 12 residues. Trimming stripped 11 bases from V and 4 bases from J, with 14 bases between.

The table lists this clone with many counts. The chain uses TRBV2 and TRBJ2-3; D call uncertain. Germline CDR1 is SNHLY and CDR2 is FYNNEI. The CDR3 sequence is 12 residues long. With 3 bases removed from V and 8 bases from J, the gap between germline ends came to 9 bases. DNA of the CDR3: TGTGCCAGCAGTGATGAGCTAAGTACGCAGTATTTT. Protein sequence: CASSDELSTQYF.

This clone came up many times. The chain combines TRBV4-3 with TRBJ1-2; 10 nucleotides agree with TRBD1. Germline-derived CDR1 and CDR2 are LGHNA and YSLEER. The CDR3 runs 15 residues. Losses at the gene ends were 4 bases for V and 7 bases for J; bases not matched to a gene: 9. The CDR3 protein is CASSPSDRGRVGYTF. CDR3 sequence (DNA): TGCGCCAGCAGCCCCTCTGACAGGGGGCGCGTTGGCTACACCTTC.

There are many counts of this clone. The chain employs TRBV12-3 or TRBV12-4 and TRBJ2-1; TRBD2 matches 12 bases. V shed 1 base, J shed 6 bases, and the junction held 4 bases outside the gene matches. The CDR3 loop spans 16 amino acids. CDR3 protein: CASSLGLAGGLNEQFF. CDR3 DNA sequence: TGTGCCAGCAGTTTAGGGCTAGCGGGGGGGCTCAATGAGCAGTTCTTC.

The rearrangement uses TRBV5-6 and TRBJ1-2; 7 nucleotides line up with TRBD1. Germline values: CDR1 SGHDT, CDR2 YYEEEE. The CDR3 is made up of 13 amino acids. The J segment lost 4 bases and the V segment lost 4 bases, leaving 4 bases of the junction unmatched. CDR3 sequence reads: CASSPGQAYGYTF. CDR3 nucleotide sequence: TGTGCCAGCAGCCCTGGACAGGCCTATGGCTACACCTTC.

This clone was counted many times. The CDR3 DNA is TGTGCCAGCAGTTACGATCTAGCGGGGGGAGATACGCAGTATTTT. Protein product: CASSYDLAGGDTQYF. This sequence joins TRBV6-2 or TRBV6-3 and TRBJ2-3, with TRBD2 matching 11 bases. Germline CDR1 MNHEY, CDR2 SVGEGT. The CDR3 length is 15 residues. The junction had 3 bases not matched to a gene; V was cut back by 2 bases and J by 5 bases.

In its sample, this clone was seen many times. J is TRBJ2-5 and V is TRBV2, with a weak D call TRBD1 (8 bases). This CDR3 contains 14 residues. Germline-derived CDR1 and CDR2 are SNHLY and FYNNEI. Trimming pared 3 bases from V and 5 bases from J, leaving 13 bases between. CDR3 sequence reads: CASSETGEGETQYF. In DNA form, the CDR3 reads TGTGCCAGCAGTGAGACAGGGGAGGGGGAGACCCAGTACTTC.

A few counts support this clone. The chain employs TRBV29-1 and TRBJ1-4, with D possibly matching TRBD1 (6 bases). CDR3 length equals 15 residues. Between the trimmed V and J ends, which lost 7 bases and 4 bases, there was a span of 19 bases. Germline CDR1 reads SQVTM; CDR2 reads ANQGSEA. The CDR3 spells CSAATQGLVNEKLFF. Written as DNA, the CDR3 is TGCAGCGCCGCGACACAGGGTCTGGTTAATGAAAAACTGTTTTTT. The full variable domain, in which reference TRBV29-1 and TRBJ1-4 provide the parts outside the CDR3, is SAVISQKPSRDICQRGTSLTIQCQVDSQVTMMFWYRQQPGQSLTLIATANQGSEATYESGFVIDKFPISRPNLTFSTLTVSNMSPEDSSIYLCSAATQGLVNEKLFFGSGTQLSVL.

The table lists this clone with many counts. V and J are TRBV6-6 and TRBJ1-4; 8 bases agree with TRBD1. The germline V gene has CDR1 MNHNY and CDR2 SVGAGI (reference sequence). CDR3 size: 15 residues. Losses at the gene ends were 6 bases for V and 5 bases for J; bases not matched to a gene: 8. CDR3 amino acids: CASRGGTGRNEKLFF. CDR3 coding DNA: TGTGCCAGCAGGGGGGGGACAGGCAGAAATGAAAAACTGTTTTTT.